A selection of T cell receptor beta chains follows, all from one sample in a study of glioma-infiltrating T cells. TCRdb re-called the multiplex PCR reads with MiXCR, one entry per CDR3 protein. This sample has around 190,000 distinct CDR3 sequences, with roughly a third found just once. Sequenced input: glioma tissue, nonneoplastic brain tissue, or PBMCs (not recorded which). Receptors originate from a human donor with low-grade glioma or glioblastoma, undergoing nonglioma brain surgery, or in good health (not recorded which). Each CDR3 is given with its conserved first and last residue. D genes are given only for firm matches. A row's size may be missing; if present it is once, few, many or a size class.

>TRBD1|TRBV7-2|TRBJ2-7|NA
CASTTRLGTGGSEQYF
TGTGCCAGCACCACCCGACTCGGGACAGGGGGCTCCGAGCAGTACTTC
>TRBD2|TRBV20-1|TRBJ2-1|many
CSARGSGSGLNEQFF
TGCAGTGCTAGAGGTAGCGGGTCTGGGCTGAATGAGCAGTTCTTC
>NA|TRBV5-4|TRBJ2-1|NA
CASSPHRSASSYNEQFF
TGTGCCAGCAGCCCTCACCGGTCAGCCAGCTCCTACAATGAGCAGTTCTTC
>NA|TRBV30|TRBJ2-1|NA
CAWTQKGNEQFF
TGTGCCTGGACCCAGAAGGGCAATGAGCAGTTCTTC
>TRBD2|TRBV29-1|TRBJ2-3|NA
CSVKGRREIQYF
TGCAGCGTTAAGGGGAGGCGGGAGATACAGTATTTT
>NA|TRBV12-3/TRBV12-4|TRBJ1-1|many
CASRMGDSRAEAFF
TGTGCCAGCAGGATGGGAGACAGTCGGGCTGAAGCTTTCTTT
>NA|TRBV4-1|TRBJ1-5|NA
CASSQEGREGNQPHHF
TGCGCCAGCAGCCAAGAAGGCAGGGAGGGCAATCAGCCCCACCATTTT
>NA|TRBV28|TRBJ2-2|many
CASSKQNTGELFF
TGTGCCAGCAGTAAACAGAACACCGGGGAGCTGTTTTTT
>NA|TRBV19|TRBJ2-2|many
CASKKDTGELFF
TGTGCCAGTAAAAAGGACACCGGGGAGCTGTTTTTT
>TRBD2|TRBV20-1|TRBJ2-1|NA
CSASSGTYNEQFF
TGCAGTGCGTCTAGCGGGACCTACAATGAGCAGTTCTTC
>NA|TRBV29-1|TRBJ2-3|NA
CSVELPSQGTDTQYF
TGCAGCGTTGAACTCCCTAGCCAAGGCACAGATACGCAGTATTTT
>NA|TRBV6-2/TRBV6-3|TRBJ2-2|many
CASNSIGPTGELFF
TGTGCCAGCAATAGTATCGGCCCAACCGGGGAGCTGTTTTTT
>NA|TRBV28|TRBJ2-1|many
CASSQGQVYNEQFF
TGTGCCAGCAGCCAGGGACAAGTCTACAATGAGCAGTTCTTC
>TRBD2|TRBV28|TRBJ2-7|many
CASSLSTSGPYEQYF
TGTGCCAGCAGTTTATCGACTAGCGGACCCTACGAGCAGTACTTC
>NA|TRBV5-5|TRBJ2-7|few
CASSLEFYEQYF
TGTGCCAGCAGCTTAGAGTTCTACGAGCAGTACTTC
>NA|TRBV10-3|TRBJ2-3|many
CAISPQEGNGNTQYF
TGTGCCATCAGTCCACAGGAGGGAAATGGAAATACGCAGTATTTT
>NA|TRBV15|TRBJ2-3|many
CATRPSLSTDTQYF
TGTGCCACCAGACCTAGCCTTAGCACAGATACGCAGTATTTT
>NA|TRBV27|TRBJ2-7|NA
CARSLNGPVGEQYF
TGTGCCAGAAGCTTAAACGGGCCAGTCGGAGAGCAGTACTTC
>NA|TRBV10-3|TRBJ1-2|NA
CAISESRGFTGGQDYGYTF
TGTGCCATCAGTGAGTCGAGAGGTTTCACGGGAGGGCAGGACTATGGCTACACCTTC
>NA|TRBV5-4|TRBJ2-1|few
CASSLPGPLSNEQFF
TGTGCCAGCAGCTTACCGGGACCCCTGAGCAATGAGCAGTTCTTC
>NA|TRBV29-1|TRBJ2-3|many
CSVEEGTKSPDTQYF
TGCAGCGTTGAAGAGGGTACCAAAAGCCCAGATACGCAGTATTTT
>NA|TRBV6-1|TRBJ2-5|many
CASSEGKGLRTQYF
TGTGCCAGCAGTGAAGGGAAAGGTCTGCGGACCCAGTACTTC
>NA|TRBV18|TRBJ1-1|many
CASSLQGLRNTEAFF
TGTGCCAGCTCTCTTCAAGGCTTGAGGAACACTGAAGCTTTCTTT
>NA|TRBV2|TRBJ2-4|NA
CASSEPGSVAKNIQYF
TGTGCCAGCAGTGAACCAGGGTCGGTAGCCAAAAACATTCAGTACTTC